The T cell receptor beta chain under discussion was sequenced for a study of blood T cell repertoires in COVID-19. Study information: PBMCs, B-cell-depleted T cells, or T cells were the source of the cDNA or gDNA that made up the material.

Original analysis: For nucleated cells, counts were estimated from reference gene primer amplification. Libraries were prepared by immunoSEQ multiplex PCR; TCRdb keeps only in-frame clonotypes and omits some of them. V and J calls and clone size are copied from that table; D and trimming were computed from the DNA. The table records hundreds of thousands of clones, 82% of them present only once. Deletions cut 0 bases from V and 5 bases from J, with 10 bases between. The CDR3 spans 14 residues. Germline V CDR1 and CDR2: MNHEY, SVGAGI. Adults between roughly 18 and 95 years of age took part from about 24 US areas. Each recovered donor of Cohort 3 presented with two negative PCRs, clearance, or symptom resolution.

The chain combines TRBV6-5 with TRBJ2-5; D gene ambiguous. The clonotype originates from a woman aged 60 to 75 who had recovered from COVID-19. Sequenced input: PBMCs or T cells enriched from blood (not recorded which). The CDR3, as DNA: TGTGCCAGCAGTTACTCCGAGGCTAGGGAGACCCAGTACTTC. It codes for CASSYSEARETQYF.